Below, 27 T cell receptor beta chains from the same sample are listed, as sequenced in a study of blood T cells in healthy people across ages. The second PCR ran roughly 6 to 11 cycles with a sample-barcoded 5' primer and J-beta primers. TCRdb passed the 5' RACE reads through MiXCR, listing each CDR3 protein once. Of hundreds of thousands of distinct CDR3 sequences in the sample, under 45% are singletons; the top ten hold roughly 18%. Sequenced input: blood. The receptors derive from a man between 60 and 75 years old in good health.

The CDR3 loop is CASSSSSGRRGYEQYF. DNA of the CDR3: TGTGCCAGCAGTTCCTCGAGCGGGAGGCGAGGGTACGAGCAGTACTTC. The chain joins TRBV12-3 or TRBV12-4 to TRBJ2-5; 9 bases are shared with TRBD2. Matching the DNA end better, TRBJ2-7 makes the J call doubtful. The CDR3 totals 16 residues.

This clonotype was counted only a few times. The chain has TRBV12-3 or TRBV12-4 and TRBJ2-1; no reliable D call. This CDR3 spans 13 amino acids. Trimming left V 7 bases short and J 7 bases short, with 14 bases between. CDR3 region: CASKTLPGNEQFF. CDR3 nucleotide sequence: TGTGCCAGCAAGACACTACCCGGGAATGAGCAGTTCTTC.

Here the CDR3 DNA reads TGTGCCAGCAAGGAAGTGGGACAGGACCACACCGGGGAGCTGTTTTTT. Translation gives CASKEVGQDHTGELFF. This chain joins TRBV13 and TRBJ2-2; 8 bases are a match to TRBD1. CDR3 size: 16 residues. Looked up from germline, CDR1 is PRHDT and CDR2 is FYEKMQ (reference sequence). The ends lost 7 bases at V and 3 bases at J; junction bases unmatched: 10.

The rearrangement joins TRBV24-1 to TRBJ2-3, with a weak D call TRBD1 (7 bases). The germline gives CDR1 KGHDR, CDR2 SFDVKD. Between the trimmed V and J ends, which lost 6 bases and 5 bases, there was a span of 14 bases. The CDR3 is 14 residues long. This CDR3 reads CATSSQGGGDTQYF. In nucleotides, the CDR3 is TGTGCCACCAGTTCCCAGGGGGGAGGAGATACGCAGTATTTT.

The J gene is TRBJ2-3, the V gene TRBV24-1; no definite D call. The length of the CDR3 is 13 residues. Germline V gives CDR1 KGHDR, CDR2 SFDVKD. V was shortened by 4 bases and J by 10 bases, with 14 bases between the two germline ends. Written as DNA, the CDR3 is TGTGCCACCAGTGACAACTTTGGGGATGCGCAGTATTTT. Encoded protein: CATSDNFGDAQYF.

This rearrangement joins TRBV20-1 to TRBJ2-2, with a tentative D call TRBD1 (5 bases). Trimming left V 3 bases short and J 6 bases short, with 17 bases between. Germline CDR1 DFQATT, CDR2 SNEGSKA (reference sequence). There are 15 residues in the CDR3. The DNA of the CDR3 is TGCAGTGCTAGTACGTCAGGGCCCGACGCCGGGGAGCTGTTTTTT. It translates to CSASTSGPDAGELFF.

The V call is TRBV7-9, the J call TRBJ2-7; 7 bases map to TRBD1. Losses at the gene ends were 5 bases for V and 3 bases for J; bases not matched to a gene: 7. CDR1 SEHNR and CDR2 FQNEAQ come from the germline V gene (reference sequence). The CDR3 totals 14 residues. CDR3 loop: CASSHDREGYEQYF. The CDR3 DNA follows: TGTGCCAGCAGCCACGACAGGGAAGGCTACGAGCAGTACTTC.

The chain carries TRBV20-1 and TRBJ1-5, with D unresolved. This CDR3 has 15 amino acids. Trimming stripped 0 bases from V and 4 bases from J, with 13 bases between. Germline values: CDR1 DFQATT, CDR2 SNEGSKA (reference sequence). The CDR3: CSARDPGSLNQPQHF. For the CDR3, the DNA is TGCAGTGCTAGAGATCCGGGCAGCCTAAATCAGCCCCAGCATTTT.

With respect to this clonotype: An end of the junction differs from the germline gene, which may be a read error. The chain has TRBV12-3 or TRBV12-4 and TRBJ1-1; maybe TRBD1 (6 bases). The CDR3 has 14 residues. CDR3 sequence: CASSVEGGITEAFF. DNA of the CDR3: TGTGCCAGCAGTGTCGAGGGGGGTATAACTGAGGCTTTCTTT.

V gene TRBV6-2 or TRBV6-3 combines with J gene TRBJ2-7; 11 nucleotides align to TRBD1. Trimming at V came to 6 bases and at J to 4 bases, leaving 8 bases not matched to a gene. The CDR3 is 15 amino acids. From germline, CDR1 is MNHEY and CDR2 SVGEGT. The CDR3 sequence: CASRPPGTGGYEQYF. In nucleotides, the CDR3 is TGTGCCAGCAGACCCCCCGGGACAGGGGGGTACGAGCAGTACTTC.

This rearrangement joins TRBV9 to TRBJ2-5; 12 positions agree with TRBD1. Judging by the DNA end, TRBJ2-7 fits better; the J call may be wrong. Germline V CDR1 and CDR2: SGDLS, YYNGEE. This CDR3 comprises 15 residues. The CDR3 region has the DNA TGTGCCAGCAGCGCACCGGGACAGGGGGCCAACGAGCAGTACTTC. Protein product: CASSAPGQGANEQYF.

The V and J genes are TRBV5-6 and TRBJ2-2; D is perhaps TRBD1 (5 bases). Trimming shortened V by 3 bases and J by 5 bases, and 14 bases separated the two germline ends. CDR1 and CDR2 (germline): SGHDT, YYEEEE. This CDR3 region has 15 residues. CDR3 in amino acids: CASSSLEGVTGELFF. DNA for the CDR3: TGTGCCAGCAGCTCCCTTGAAGGGGTGACCGGGGAGCTGTTTTTT. Combining the CDR3 with reference TRBV5-6 and TRBJ2-2 gives the whole variable domain DAGVTQSPTHLIKTRGQQVTLRCSPKSGHDTVSWYQQALGQGPQFIFQYYEEEERQRGNFPDRFSGHQFPNYSSELNVNALLLGDSALYLCASSSLEGVTGELFFGEGSRLTVL.

The gene calls are TRBV7-9 and TRBJ1-2; D might be TRBD1 (5 bases). The germline V and J ends were trimmed by 5 bases and 3 bases, with 10 bases remaining between them. This CDR3 spans 13 amino acids. Germline V gene sequence: CDR1 SEHNR, CDR2 FQNEAQ (reference sequence). The CDR3 sequence is CASSTDKDYGYTF. Here the CDR3 DNA reads TGTGCCAGCAGCACGGACAAAGACTATGGCTACACCTTC. Complete variable domain (other parts from reference TRBV7-9 and TRBJ1-2): DTGVSQNPRHKITKRGQNVTFRCDPISEHNRLYWYRQTLGQGPEFLTYFQNEAQLEKSRLLSDRFSAERPKGSFSTLEIQRTEQGDSAMYLCASSTDKDYGYTFGSGTRLTVV.

On this clonotype itself: Just one base apart from a much larger clone, this may be a read error. The chain combines TRBV11-3 with TRBJ2-5, with a tentative D call TRBD2 (6 bases). With 3 bases removed from V and 5 bases from J, the gap between germline ends came to 10 bases. CDR3 length: 13 amino acids. The V gene's germline CDR1 is SGHNT and CDR2 YENEEA. In DNA form, the CDR3 reads TGTGCCAGCAGCTTGACTAGACTGGAGACCCAGTACTTC. This sequence encodes CASSLTRLETQYF.

The chain uses TRBV6-5 and TRBJ1-5; tentative D call: TRBD1 (5 bases). Trimming removed 5 bases from V and 6 bases from J, with 17 bases in between. The length of the CDR3 is 15 residues. CDR1 is MNHEY and CDR2 is SVGAGI in the germline V gene. In DNA, the CDR3 is TGTGCCAGCAGTCCCCTCCGGGGCGGAGGTCAGCCCCAGCATTTT. It specifies CASSPLRGGGQPQHF.

The chain carries TRBV4-3 and TRBJ2-3, with 8 bases identical to TRBD2. The CDR3 spans 16 residues. The germline V gene encodes CDR1 LGHNA and CDR2 YSLEER. Trimming took 4 bases from V and 2 from J; bases not matched to a gene: 8. CDR3 nucleotide sequence: TGCGCCAGCAGCCCCCGTGGAGCGGGGGTCACAGATACGCAGTATTTT. Protein product: CASSPRGAGVTDTQYF.

This chain connects TRBV7-2 to TRBJ1-4; 9 nucleotides match TRBD1. This CDR3 has 19 amino acids. The V and J ends lost 5 bases and 6 bases, in that order; junction bases with no gene match: 19. In germline, CDR1 is SGHTA, CDR2 FQGNSA. The CDR3 DNA is TGTGCCAGCAGCCCCCTGTTTAGGGGGACAGGGCGTCTCCATGAAAAACTGTTTTTT. Its protein product is CASSPLFRGTGRLHEKLFF.

This clonotype occurred a few times. The chain recombines TRBV20-1 with TRBJ1-1, with D tentatively TRBD1 (6 bases). Trimming removed 4 bases from V and 3 bases from J, with 12 bases in between. CDR3 size: 13 residues. Per the germline V gene, CDR1 is DFQATT and CDR2 is SNEGSKA (reference sequence). Here the CDR3 DNA reads TGCAGTGCTAATGACAGGTCGGACACTGAAGCTTTCTTT. The encoded protein is CSANDRSDTEAFF.

The J gene is TRBJ2-5, the V gene TRBV20-1; possible D gene TRBD1, 6 bases. The CDR3 runs 16 residues. The V and J ends lost 2 bases and 1 base respectively, with 17 bases between them. CDR1 is DFQATT and CDR2 is SNEGSKA in the germline V gene (reference sequence). This CDR3 reads CSARYARGASQETQYF. CDR3 sequence (DNA): TGCAGTGCTAGATATGCCAGGGGAGCAAGCCAAGAGACCCAGTACTTC.

The table lists this clonotype with many counts. This chain uses TRBV6-1 with TRBJ2-4; D uncertain. The CDR3 loop spans 15 amino acids. Trimming left V 3 bases short and J 0 bases short, with 9 bases between. Germline values: CDR1 MNHNS, CDR2 SASEGT. The CDR3 DNA sequence: TGTGCCAGCAGTGATCGGTTTTCAGCCAAAAACATTCAGTACTTC. It is translated as CASSDRFSAKNIQYF.

The table lists this clonotype with a few counts. This sequence joins TRBV5-1 and TRBJ1-4; no definite D call. Germline CDR1 and CDR2: SGHRS and YFSETQ. The CDR3 is 17 residues long. Trimming pared 4 bases from V and 7 bases from J, leaving 23 bases between. The CDR3 loop reads CASSVRNPRSLTEKLFF. The DNA for the CDR3 is TGCGCCAGCAGCGTCAGGAACCCTAGAAGTCTAACTGAAAAACTGTTTTTT.

This clonotype was seen repeatedly, ten times or more. The chain is built from TRBV2 and TRBJ1-5, with 7 bases that match TRBD1. Per the germline V gene, CDR1 is SNHLY and CDR2 is FYNNEI. Germline trimming cut 6 bases from V and 2 bases from J; bases unmatched to any gene: 1. The CDR3 has 13 amino acids. For the CDR3, the DNA is TGTGCCAGCAGGGGGACAGGCAATCAGCCCCAGCATTTT. It translates to CASRGTGNQPQHF.

As to this clonotype: Since a much larger clone is just one base distant, this may be a read error. The chain joins TRBV4-2 to TRBJ2-5; 8 nucleotides align to TRBD2. The V and J ends lost 4 bases and 4 bases, in that order; junction bases with no gene match: 5. Germline lookup yields CDR1 LGHNA and CDR2 YNFKEQ. This CDR3 spans 14 amino acids. DNA for the CDR3: TGTGCCAGCAGCCGAGTAGCGGGGACAGAGACCCAGTACTTC. Its protein is CASSRVAGTETQYF.

This chain joins TRBV5-1 and TRBJ1-1, with D maybe TRBD1 (6 bases). CDR3 length equals 14 residues. Germline assignment: CDR1 SGHRS and CDR2 YFSETQ. Deletions cut 4 bases from V and 3 bases from J, with 13 bases between. CDR3 sequence: CASSEFNRDTEAFF. The CDR3 nucleotides read TGCGCCAGCAGCGAGTTTAACAGGGACACTGAAGCTTTCTTT.

This clonotype was seen more than once but under ten times. The rearrangement links TRBV9 to TRBJ2-7; D could derive from TRBD1 or TRBD2 (5 bases each). Trimming pared 0 bases from V and 0 bases from J, leaving 10 bases between. Germline assignment: CDR1 SGDLS and CDR2 YYNGEE. This CDR3 comprises 15 residues. The CDR3 DNA reads TGTGCCAGCAGCGTAGAAGGGGACCACTCCTACGAGCAGTACTTC. Translated, it gives CASSVEGDHSYEQYF.

This clonotype was counted between two and nine times. This chain connects TRBV11-2 to TRBJ2-2; 7 bases line up with TRBD2. Germline CDR1 is SGHAT and CDR2 is FQNNGV. V shed 5 bases and J 4 bases; nucleotides not matched to a gene: 10. The CDR3 covers 16 residues. In DNA, the CDR3 is TGTGCCAGCAGCAAAAATTTGGGAGGGAGCACCGGGGAGCTGTTTTTT. It yields the protein CASSKNLGGSTGELFF.

The chain carries TRBV29-1 and TRBJ1-1; maybe TRBD1 (5 bases). Trimming removed 4 bases from V and 4 bases from J, with 19 bases in between. The CDR3 is 15 residues long. CDR1 SQVTM and CDR2 ANQGSEA come from the germline V gene. The CDR3 region has the DNA TGCAGCGTTGTCCGGACAATCCTACTCAGCACTGAAGCTTTCTTT. Amino acids: CSVVRTILLSTEAFF.